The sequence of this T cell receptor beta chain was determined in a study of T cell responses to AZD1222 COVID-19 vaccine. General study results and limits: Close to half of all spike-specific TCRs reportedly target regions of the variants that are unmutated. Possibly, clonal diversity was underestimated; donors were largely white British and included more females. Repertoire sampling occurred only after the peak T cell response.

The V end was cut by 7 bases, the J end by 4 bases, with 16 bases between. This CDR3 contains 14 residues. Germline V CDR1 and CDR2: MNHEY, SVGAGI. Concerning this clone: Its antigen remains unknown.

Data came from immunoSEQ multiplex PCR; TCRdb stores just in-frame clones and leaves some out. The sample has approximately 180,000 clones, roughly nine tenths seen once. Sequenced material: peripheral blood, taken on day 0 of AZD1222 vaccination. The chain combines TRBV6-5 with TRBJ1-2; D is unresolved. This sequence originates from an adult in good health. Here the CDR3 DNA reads TGTGCCAGCATTATAGGTACAGCATCCTATGGCTACACCTTC. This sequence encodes CASIIGTASYGYTF.